This T cell receptor beta chain originates from a study of graft-versus-host responses after intestinal transplantation. Study-level information: All of the recipients had induction that used anti-thymocyte globulin, then tacrolimus and steroids for around three years.

Assay: immunoSEQ multiplex PCR; the TCRdb copy retains only in-frame clones and omits some. The data show approximately 99,000 clones, 91% seen once. V was clipped by 0 bases and J by 8 bases; unmatched bases: 1. CDR1 SGHRS and CDR2 YFSETQ come from the germline V gene. The CDR3 contains 13 residues. Study results and limitations: Allografts from individuals with graft-donor T cell macrochimerism displayed high graft-versus-host to host-versus-graft clonal ratios. Peak levels of circulating GvH clones tracked with early post-transplant HvG declines.

Concerning this clone: The antigen is undetermined.

J is TRBJ1-4 and V is TRBV5-1; 7 nucleotides align to TRBD1. The clonotype was recovered from a human donor who was the organ donor for an intestinal transplant. The source material was unstimulated CD4+ T cells sorted from spleen or lymph node cells, sampled before transplant. The CDR3 nucleotides read TGCGCCAGCAGCTTGGCGGACAGGGAAAAACTGTTTTTT. This encodes CASSLADREKLFF.